The 10 T cell receptor beta chains below come from one sample, sequenced in a study of blood T cell repertoires in COVID-19. Libraries were prepared by immunoSEQ multiplex PCR; TCRdb keeps only in-frame clonotypes and omits some of them. The repertoire consists of over 200,000 clones, with 70% to 90% occurring once and the leading ten covering roughly 12%. Sequencing was performed on peripheral blood. The receptor set was obtained from a man aged 45 to 65 with COVID-19, enrolled during active disease.

The gene calls are TRBV6-2 or TRBV6-3 and TRBJ1-5, with a tentative D call TRBD1 (5 bases). Germline V gene sequence: CDR1 MNHEY, CDR2 SVGEGT. V was pared by 0 bases and J by 7 bases, with 7 bases between. CDR3 length equals 13 residues. In DNA form, the CDR3 reads TGTGCCAGCAGTTACTCAAGACAGCAGCCCCAGCATTTT. This gives the protein CASSYSRQQPQHF.

The chain couples TRBV19 to TRBJ2-5, with 8 bases aligning to TRBD1. From germline, CDR1 is LNHDA and CDR2 SQIVND (reference sequence). V lost 5 bases to trimming and J lost 2 bases; unmatched junction nucleotides: 4. CDR3 length equals 14 residues. CDR3 DNA: TGTGCCAGTAGTTTCGGACAGGGACAAGAGACCCAGTACTTC. Amino acids: CASSFGQGQETQYF.

The rearrangement links TRBV6-4 to TRBJ2-1, with TRBD2 matching over 11 bases. This CDR3 contains 14 residues. CDR1 MRHNA and CDR2 SNTAGT come from the germline V gene. V was clipped by 6 bases and J by 7 bases; unmatched bases: 5. The CDR3 DNA reads TGTGCCAGCAGCGTAGCGGGGGGGCGGAATGAGCAGTTCTTC. Its translation: CASSVAGGRNEQFF.

The chain joins TRBV21-1 to TRBJ2-7; the D segment call TRBD1 is taken from the table without a DNA check. TRBV21-1 is reported as a pseudogene. The CDR3 length is 16 residues. CDR3 amino acids: CASSFEPGQGHYEQYF. DNA of the CDR3: TGTGCCAGCAGCTTTGAACCCGGACAGGGGCACTACGAGCAGTACTTC.

The genes are TRBV4-3 and TRBJ2-7; 10 bases line up with TRBD2. V gave up 3 bases and J gave up 6 bases; unmatched junction bases: 8. Germline CDR1 is LGHNA and CDR2 is YSLEER. The CDR3 runs 15 residues. This chain's CDR3 is CASSHLAGAGGEQYF. DNA for the CDR3: TGCGCCAGCAGCCATCTAGCGGGGGCCGGTGGCGAGCAGTACTTC.

J is TRBJ2-7 and V is TRBV9; D is perhaps TRBD1 (5 bases). Trimming left V 3 bases short and J 1 base short, with 14 bases between. Germline V CDR1 and CDR2: SGDLS, YYNGEE. The CDR3 runs to 15 residues. CDR3 loop: CASSGAIGASYEQYF. CDR3 DNA: TGTGCCAGCAGCGGGGCGATTGGGGCTTCCTACGAGCAGTACTTC. Full variable domain (remainder filled in from reference TRBV9 and TRBJ2-7): DSGVTQTPKHLITATGQRVTLRCSPRSGDLSVYWYQQSLDQGLQFLIQYYNGEERAKGNILERFSAQQFPDLHSELNLSSLELGDSALYFCASSGAIGASYEQYFGPGTRLTVT.

J is TRBJ2-1 and V is TRBV19; D might be TRBD2 (5 bases). Trimming removed 1 base from V and 7 bases from J, with 17 bases in between. CDR1 is LNHDA, CDR2 SQIVND, per germline (reference sequence). The CDR3 runs 16 residues. The CDR3 bases are TGTGCCAGTAGTATAGTTACTAGTAAAGGTGGGAATGAGCAGTTCTTC. Its protein product is CASSIVTSKGGNEQFF.

The chain is built from TRBV19 and TRBJ2-1; 9 positions match TRBD2. The V gene end was trimmed by 3 bases and the J gene end by 9 bases; junction bases not matched to a gene: 9. Germline V gene lookup returns CDR1 LNHDA and CDR2 SQIVND (reference sequence). CDR3 length: 15 amino acids. The CDR3 is CASSIGLAGKVEQFF. CDR3 sequence (DNA): TGTGCCAGTAGTATTGGTCTAGCGGGAAAGGTTGAGCAGTTCTTC.

The chain has TRBV6-2 or TRBV6-3 and TRBJ2-3; 10 bases agree with TRBD2. Losses at the gene ends were 4 bases for V and 4 bases for J; bases not matched to a gene: 11. This CDR3 spans 17 amino acids. The germline V gene has CDR1 MNHEY and CDR2 SVGEGT. Here the CDR3 DNA reads TGTGCCAGCAGTTTCCGACTCGTAGCGGGGGGAGCAGATACGCAGTATTTT. Translating it yields CASSFRLVAGGADTQYF.

The chain is built from TRBV5-6 and TRBJ2-1; tentatively, D is TRBD1 (5 bases). The V gene's germline CDR1 is SGHDT and CDR2 YYEEEE. The CDR3 is 17 amino acids. Trimming removed 2 bases at V and 1 base at J, with 16 bases between. The CDR3 nucleotides are TGTGCCAGCAGCTTTGAGTCAGGGCTAGGGTCCTACAATGAGCAGTTCTTC. Its translation is CASSFESGLGSYNEQFF.